This T cell receptor beta chain appears in the sequencing data of a study of cytomegalovirus exposure and HLA in healthy donors. PCR primers comprised 60 Vbeta and 13 Jbeta primers. The repertoire was sequenced with immunoSEQ multiplex PCR; TCRdb's copy has only in-frame clones and lacks some. The sample gives approximately 200,000 clones, about 74% of which show up once; less than 20% is in the top ten. The CDR3 loop spans 15 amino acids. V lost 3 bases, J lost 2 bases, and 11 bases lay in between. CDR1 is SGHTA and CDR2 is FQGNSA in the germline V gene. The chain joins TRBV7-2 to TRBJ1-5; no firm D call. Sequenced material: PBMCs. This receptor was identified in a man aged 40-49 years in good health and CMV-seronegative. The CDR3 nucleotides read TGTGCCAGCAGCTTTGGTTGGGAGGGCAATCAGCCCCAGCATTTT. It translates to CASSFGWEGNQPQHF.